This T cell receptor (beta chain) was recovered during a study of shared clonotypes between healthy human individuals. Germline V CDR1 and CDR2: SGHRS, YFSETQ. With 8 bases clipped from V and 3 bases from J, the junction kept 6 bases outside the gene matches. The CDR3 runs 13 residues. The input for sorted-subset replicate PCRs was 200 to 250 ng DNA, 25,000 to 35,000 T cell genomes. TCRdb's copy holds only in-frame clones and misses some; the assay was immunoSEQ multiplex PCR. The table shows under 2,500,000 clones, with 90% to 97% occurring only once. This clone was observed a few times. V usage is TRBV5-1 and J usage is TRBJ2-7, with TRBD2 matching over 9 bases. The specimen sequenced was naive CD4+ T cells sorted from blood. Subset: CD45RA+ positively selected. This sequence originates from a man in his late teens or twenties in good health. The CDR3 loop is CASAASGDYEQYF. The CDR3 nucleotides read TGCGCCAGTGCGGCTAGCGGGGACTACGAGCAGTACTTC.